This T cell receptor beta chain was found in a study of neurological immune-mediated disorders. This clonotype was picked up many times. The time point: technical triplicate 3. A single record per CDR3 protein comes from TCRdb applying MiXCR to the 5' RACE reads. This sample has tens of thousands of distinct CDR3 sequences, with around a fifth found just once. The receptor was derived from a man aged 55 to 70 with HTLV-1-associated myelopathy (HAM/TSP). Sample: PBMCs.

This CDR3 reads CASRPVEDTEAFF. DNA of the CDR3: TGCGCCAGCAGACCGGTCGAGGATACTGAAGCTTTCTTT. V gene TRBV10-2 combines with J gene TRBJ1-1; unclear D gene. V was pared by 6 bases and J by 5 bases, with 13 bases between. CDR1 is WSHSY and CDR2 is SAAADI in the germline V gene. The CDR3 totals 13 residues.